The next 25 T cell receptor beta chains were all read from a single sample in a study of T cells in Graves' hyperthyroidism and ophthalmopathy. TCR beta CDR3 sequences were amplified from RNA transcripts. HTBI primers were employed in a first-round RT-PCR of the TCR CDR3. Each CDR3 protein is one row after TCRdb ran MiXCR on the multiplex PCR reads. The data contain 600,000 or so distinct CDR3 sequences, around 16% of them singletons. Sequencing was done on a sample of blood. Source of these receptors: a young woman with Graves' hyperthyroidism.

This clonotype was counted many times. The V call is TRBV6-1, the J call TRBJ2-7, with D uncertain. Germline values: CDR1 MNHNS, CDR2 SASEGT. With 2 bases removed from V and 2 bases from J, the gap between germline ends came to 10 bases. The CDR3 covers 14 residues. The CDR3 DNA is TGTGCCAGCAGTGAATCTGTTTCGGCCTACGAGCAGTACTTC. Amino acid sequence: CASSESVSAYEQYF.

The chain combines TRBV5-1 with TRBJ2-2; D is ambiguous. Germline V gene lookup returns CDR1 SGHRS and CDR2 YFSETQ. Trimming stripped 1 base from V and 1 base from J, with 5 bases between. This CDR3 is built from 14 residues. The CDR3 sequence: CASSLPGNTGELFF. DNA of the CDR3: TGCGCCAGCAGCTTGCCAGGGAACACCGGGGAGCTGTTTTTT.

This clonotype was found a few times. The rearrangement uses TRBV6-6 and TRBJ1-5; D is unclear. V was shortened by 4 bases and J by 9 bases, with 10 bases between the two germline ends. Germline V gene lookup returns CDR1 MNHNY and CDR2 SVGAGI (reference sequence). The CDR3 contains 12 residues. CDR3 DNA sequence: TGTGCCAGCAGTTCTCCCTCCGGGCCCCAGCATTTT. Translating it yields CASSSPSGPQHF.

This clonotype was found a few times. The V call is TRBV20-1, the J call TRBJ2-5; D gene ambiguous. V was cut by 0 bases and J by 0 bases, with 11 bases left in between. Germline V gene lookup returns CDR1 DFQATT and CDR2 SNEGSKA (reference sequence). The CDR3 has 15 residues. The CDR3 protein is CSARDSAAYQETQYF. The CDR3 DNA reads as TGCAGTGCTAGAGATTCGGCAGCATACCAAGAGACCCAGTACTTC.

A note on this clonotype: This sequence may be a read error, since a much larger clone differs from it by one base. The chain is built from TRBV28 and TRBJ2-7; 9 bases line up with TRBD2. The V gene end was trimmed by 9 bases and the J gene end by 2 bases; junction bases not matched to a gene: 8. This CDR3 is built from 14 residues. Per the germline V gene, CDR1 is MDHEN and CDR2 is SYDVKM. The CDR3 protein is CASKTSGPPYEQYF. The CDR3 region has the DNA TGTGCCAGTAAAACTAGCGGGCCCCCCTACGAGCAGTACTTC.

Many counts were recorded for this clonotype. V gene TRBV30 combines with J gene TRBJ1-1; a weak D match, TRBD1 (5 bases). The CDR3 extends over 13 amino acids. The germline V gene encodes CDR1 GTSNPN and CDR2 SVGIG (reference sequence). V lost 4 bases, J lost 5 bases, and 14 bases lay in between. The CDR3 nucleotides are TGTGCCTGGACCCCGACAGAGGGGACTGAAGCTTTCTTT. It codes for CAWTPTEGTEAFF.

This clonotype was counted at least ten times. This chain connects TRBV28 to TRBJ1-5; D remains unclear. Per germline, CDR1 MDHEN and CDR2 SYDVKM. This CDR3 has 13 residues. V lost 11 bases and J lost 5, with 16 bases in between. Written as DNA, the CDR3 is TGTGCCTCAGCGGACTCCGGGCATCAGCCCCAGCATTTT. It codes for CASADSGHQPQHF.

The V and J genes are TRBV7-2 and TRBJ2-7; the match to TRBD2 covers 11 bases. The V segment lost 7 bases and the J segment 3 bases; nucleotides outside the gene matches: 8. This CDR3 region has 15 residues. The V gene's germline CDR1 is SGHTA and CDR2 FQGNSA. The CDR3 region has the DNA TGTGCCAGCATCGAGTCAGGGACTAGCGGCTACGAGCAGTACTTC. Translated: CASIESGTSGYEQYF.

The gene calls are TRBV5-1 and TRBJ2-5, with 9 bases matching TRBD2. The CDR3 totals 14 residues. With V trimmed by 6 bases and J by 5 bases, 8 bases remained unmatched. Germline V gene sequence: CDR1 SGHRS, CDR2 YFSETQ. CDR3 sequence (DNA): TGCGCCAGCAAGCCCTTAGCGGGAGTGGAGACCCAGTACTTC. It specifies CASKPLAGVETQYF.

J is TRBJ2-7 and V is TRBV24-1; 7 nucleotides line up with TRBD1. The germline V gene has CDR1 KGHDR and CDR2 SFDVKD. The CDR3 is made up of 14 amino acids. Trimming took 4 bases from V and 1 from J; bases not matched to a gene: 3. The CDR3 sequence: CATSDSGQSYEQYF. Written as DNA, the CDR3 is TGTGCCACCAGTGACTCGGGACAGTCCTACGAGCAGTACTTC.

The chain carries TRBV7-9 and TRBJ2-2; no firm D call. The germline V gene has CDR1 SEHNR and CDR2 FQNEAQ (reference sequence). Between the trimmed V and J ends, which lost 0 bases and 6 bases, there was a span of 8 bases. The CDR3 totals 14 residues. The CDR3 loop reads CASSLASVSGELFF. The CDR3 DNA is TGTGCCAGCAGCTTAGCGTCGGTATCCGGGGAGCTGTTTTTT.

Comment on this clonotype: Given a much more abundant clone one base away, this may be a read error. The CDR3 loop is CASSSEGLGNQPQHF. DNA for the CDR3: TGTGCCAGCAGTTCTGAGGGGTTGGGCAATCAGCCCCAGCATTTT. This chain connects TRBV12-3 or TRBV12-4 to TRBJ1-5, with a tentative D call TRBD1 (5 bases). Trimming stripped 4 bases from V and 2 bases from J, with 12 bases between. This CDR3 region has 15 residues.

This chain uses TRBV20-1 with TRBJ2-1; TRBD2 agrees at 12 bases. Germline CDR1 DFQATT, CDR2 SNEGSKA (reference sequence). Trimming cost V 6 bases and J 8 bases; bases outside gene matches: 8. This CDR3 has 14 amino acids. The CDR3 sequence: CSAPTSGGTDEQFF. The CDR3 DNA sequence: TGCAGTGCCCCAACTAGCGGGGGGACCGATGAGCAGTTCTTC.

This clonotype showed up just a few times. The chain has TRBV12-3 or TRBV12-4 and TRBJ2-7; the D gene could be TRBD1 or TRBD2 (5 bases each). Trimming took 3 bases from V and 5 from J, leaving 20 bases between them. This CDR3 is built from 16 residues. CDR3 bases: TGTGCCAGCAGTTTCGGTATTCGGGGCCGAGGGAACGAGCAGTACTTC. The encoded protein is CASSFGIRGRGNEQYF.

This clonotype appeared many times. The chain has TRBV7-9 and TRBJ2-3; D may be TRBD2 (6 bases). CDR3 length: 16 residues. Looked up from germline, CDR1 is SEHNR and CDR2 is FQNEAQ (reference sequence). Trimming stripped 5 bases from V and 2 bases from J, with 17 bases between. In nucleotides, the CDR3 is TGTGCCAGCAGCACGCCCGCAAGCGGGTCCACAGATACGCAGTATTTT. Translated: CASSTPASGSTDTQYF.

Only a few counts were recorded for this clonotype. The V call is TRBV11-2, the J call TRBJ2-1; 8 bases are a match to TRBD2. The CDR3 length is 14 residues. Germline CDR1 and CDR2: SGHAT and FQNNGV. With 4 bases clipped from V and 3 bases from J, the junction kept 2 bases outside the gene matches. The CDR3 bases are TGTGCCAGCAGCTATAGCGGGATCTACAATGAGCAGTTCTTC. Residues: CASSYSGIYNEQFF.

At least ten counts were recorded for this clonotype. The chain couples TRBV12-3 or TRBV12-4 to TRBJ1-3; D unclear. The V and J ends lost 3 bases and 8 bases respectively, with 20 bases between them. The CDR3 extends over 16 amino acids. The CDR3 nucleotides read TGTGCCAGCAGTTTTTTTCCCCCGAGAACGTCGGACACCATATATTTT. Protein: CASSFFPPRTSDTIYF.

This clonotype has at least ten counts. This chain uses TRBV12-3 or TRBV12-4 with TRBJ1-6, with no clear D. V dropped 3 bases and J dropped 7 bases, with 13 bases sitting between them. This CDR3 contains 15 residues. DNA for the CDR3: TGTGCCAGCAGTTTTAATTCCGCGGGAAATTCACCCCTCCACTTT. This codes for CASSFNSAGNSPLHF.

As concerns this clonotype: The junction and the germline gene differ at one end; a read error may be behind it. V gene TRBV6-9 combines with J gene TRBJ2-7; 8 bases agree with TRBD1. Germline lookup yields CDR1 MNHGY and CDR2 SVAAGI. The CDR3 is made up of 14 amino acids. The CDR3 reads CASSYGQGGSERYF. CDR3 nucleotides: TGTGCCAGCAGTTACGGACAGGGAGGAAGTGAGCGGTACTTC.

This clonotype has ten or more counts. V usage is TRBV3-1 and J usage is TRBJ1-1; D is undetermined. Per germline, CDR1 LGHDT and CDR2 YNNKEL (reference sequence). The CDR3 loop spans 14 amino acids. V lost 0 bases, J lost 1 base, and 6 bases lay in between. CDR3 DNA: TGTGCCAGCAGCCAAGATACACGGAACACTGAAGCTTTCTTT. It codes for CASSQDTRNTEAFF.

The chain recombines TRBV30 with TRBJ1-1; the D is unclear. Per germline, CDR1 GTSNPN and CDR2 SVGIG (reference sequence). This CDR3 has 15 residues. The V gene lost 7 bases and the J gene lost 0 bases, with 18 bases spanning the gap. The CDR3 DNA is TGTGCCTTCCAAGACGTAGAGGATATGAACACTGAAGCTTTCTTT. This gives the protein CAFQDVEDMNTEAFF.

In its sample, this clonotype was seen a few times. The genes are TRBV9 and TRBJ1-3; no clear D. V was shortened by 1 base and J by 2 bases, with 7 bases between the two germline ends. The CDR3 covers 14 residues. Germline CDR1 and CDR2: SGDLS and YYNGEE. CDR3 bases: TGTGCCAGCAGCGTAAGAACAACTGGAAACACCATATATTTT. Translation: CASSVRTTGNTIYF.

Many counts were recorded for this clonotype. The chain employs TRBV30 and TRBJ1-1; D call uncertain. V lost 0 bases and J lost 8, with 13 bases in between. The CDR3 loop spans 13 amino acids. The germline V gene has CDR1 GTSNPN and CDR2 SVGIG (reference sequence). The CDR3: CAWSVARLGEAFF. As DNA, the CDR3 is TGTGCCTGGAGTGTAGCCAGACTCGGAGAAGCTTTCTTT.

This clonotype was recorded at least ten times. The J gene is TRBJ2-1, the V gene TRBV12-3 or TRBV12-4, with D possibly TRBD2 on 7 matching bases. The CDR3 consists of 12 residues. Trimming cost V 7 bases and J 10 bases, with 14 bases left between them. This CDR3 reads CASTRGAEEQFF. Here the CDR3 DNA reads TGTGCCAGCACTCGGGGGGCTGAAGAGCAGTTCTTC.

This clonotype showed up many times. CDR3 amino acids: CASSLGQGVWEQYF. The CDR3 nucleotides are TGTGCCAGCAGCTTAGGACAGGGGGTCTGGGAGCAGTACTTC. V gene TRBV7-8 combines with J gene TRBJ2-7, with 9 bases lining up with TRBD1. The CDR3 runs to 14 residues. Germline-derived CDR1 and CDR2 are SGHVS and FQNEAQ. V lost 1 base to trimming and J lost 7 bases; unmatched junction nucleotides: 5. Combining the CDR3 with reference TRBV7-8 and TRBJ2-7 gives the whole variable domain GAGVSQSPRYKVAKRGQDVALRCDPISGHVSLFWYQQALGQGPEFLTYFQNEAQLDKSGLPSDRFFAERPEGSVSTLKIQRTQQEDSAVYLCASSLGQGVWEQYFGPGTRLTVT.